A single sample is the source of the 19 T cell receptor beta chains below, sequenced in a study of T cell responses to AZD1222 COVID-19 vaccine (dated by TCRdb to the early 2020s). The sample's time point label, decoded: about 28 days (+/-7) after the second vaccine dose. Preparation of the library involved the immunoSEQ multiplex PCR assay. TCRdb holds this immuneACCESS table with in-frame rearrangements only. Some clones are missing; in checked studies, unresolved V genes explain under half, and the rest has no known cause. The sample table shows roughly 150,000 clones, and around 85% are seen once. Around 1.1% of the sample goes to the ten largest clones. This specimen consisted of peripheral blood, obtained 28 days after the second AZD1222 dose. The source of these receptors is an adult who received the AZD1222 COVID-19 vaccine.

The genes are TRBV3-1 (or the pseudogene TRBV3-2) and TRBJ1-2; tentative D call: TRBD1 (5 bases). Per germline, CDR1 LGHDT and CDR2 YNNKEL (reference sequence). CDR3 size: 14 residues. Between the trimmed V and J ends, which lost 4 bases and 4 bases, there was a span of 13 bases. As DNA, the CDR3 is TGTGCCAGCAGCCCTGGACACCTATCCTATGGCTACACCTTC. As protein: CASSPGHLSYGYTF.

The rearrangement joins TRBV5-1 to TRBJ1-1; D remains unclear. Trimming cost V 0 bases and J 1 base, with 10 bases left between them. Germline loops: CDR1 SGHRS, CDR2 YFSETQ. The CDR3 loop spans 15 amino acids. In DNA, the CDR3 is TGCGCCAGCAGCTTGGCCACGGGGAGGAACACTGAAGCTTTCTTT. Translating gives CASSLATGRNTEAFF.

This sequence joins TRBV9 and TRBJ1-2, with D possibly TRBD1 on 6 matching bases. The V and J ends lost 4 bases and 7 bases respectively, with 20 bases between them. The CDR3 is made up of 15 amino acids. The V gene's germline CDR1 is SGDLS and CDR2 YYNGEE. In DNA form, the CDR3 reads TGTGCCAGCAGCCCCACCCTGGGGGGCGCGGGTGGCTACACCTTC. Translation: CASSPTLGGAGGYTF. Full variable domain (missing parts from reference TRBV9 and TRBJ1-2): DSGVTQTPKHLITATGQRVTLRCSPRSGDLSVYWYQQSLDQGLQFLIQYYNGEERAKGNILERFSAQQFPDLHSELNLSSLELGDSALYFCASSPTLGGAGGYTFGSGTRLTVV.

For the CDR3, the DNA is TGTGCCAGCAGCTTACCCTCCCATAGTCTCGAGCAGTACTTC. It codes for CASSLPSHSLEQYF. V gene TRBV13 combines with J gene TRBJ2-7; D ambiguous. CDR3 length: 14 amino acids. CDR1 and CDR2 (germline): PRHDT, FYEKMQ (reference sequence). V was cut by 2 bases and J by 6 bases, with 14 bases left in between.

The J gene is TRBJ1-3, the V gene TRBV19; D might be TRBD1 (5 bases). CDR1 and CDR2 (germline): LNHDA, SQIVND (reference sequence). The CDR3 totals 15 residues. Trimming stripped 5 bases from V and 4 bases from J, with 15 bases between. This CDR3 is CASSADRKEGNTIYF. The CDR3 nucleotides read TGTGCCAGTAGTGCCGACAGAAAAGAAGGAAACACCATATATTTT.

J is TRBJ2-7 and V is TRBV25-1, with D possibly being TRBD2 (5 bases). The CDR3 is 11 residues long. Trimming shortened V by 6 bases and J by 3 bases, and 6 bases separated the two germline ends. Germline V CDR1 and CDR2: MGHDK, SYGVNS. The CDR3 reads CASSRGYEQYF. In DNA form, the CDR3 reads TGTGCCAGCAGCCGGGGCTACGAGCAGTACTTC.

The chain employs TRBV12-5 and TRBJ2-7; possible D gene TRBD2, 5 bases. Germline assignment: CDR1 LGHNT and CDR2 FRNRAP. V lost 1 base to trimming and J lost 0 bases, with 16 bases between them. The CDR3 covers 17 residues. CDR3 residues: CASGLADDYPLSYEQYF. The CDR3, as DNA: TGTGCTAGTGGTTTGGCCGATGACTACCCCCTCTCCTACGAGCAGTACTTC.

This clone was seen a few times. The rearrangement links TRBV18 to TRBJ1-4, with no clear D. V was clipped by 4 bases and J by 8 bases, with 8 bases between them. The CDR3 consists of 12 residues. Germline V CDR1 and CDR2: KGHSH, LQKENI. DNA for the CDR3: TGTGCCAGCTCACTGGGGAGGGAAAAACTGTTTTTT. As protein: CASSLGREKLFF.

The rearrangement joins TRBV2 to TRBJ1-1; D not certain. V lost 4 bases, J lost 4 bases, and 16 bases lay in between. This CDR3 contains 15 residues. Per germline, CDR1 SNHLY and CDR2 FYNNEI. The CDR3 spells CASSASTVVGTEAFF. DNA for the CDR3: TGTGCCAGCAGTGCATCGACGGTTGTAGGCACTGAAGCTTTCTTT.

V is TRBV3-1 (or the pseudogene TRBV3-2) and J is TRBJ2-5; no clear D gene. There are 16 residues in the CDR3. CDR1 and CDR2 (germline): LGHDT, YNNKEL (reference sequence). V was pared by 7 bases and J by 4 bases, with 22 bases between. The CDR3 bases are TGTGCCAGCACTACTTCGAGCAATACTAATGGAGAGACCCAGTACTTC. The encoded protein is CASTTSSNTNGETQYF.

Only a few counts were recorded for this clone. The chain carries TRBV7-9 and TRBJ2-7; D may be TRBD1 (5 bases). CDR3 size: 14 residues. The V end was cut by 5 bases, the J end by 2 bases, with 13 bases between. CDR1 and CDR2 (germline): SEHNR, FQNEAQ (reference sequence). The chain's CDR3 is CASSPVQGTYEQYF. The CDR3 DNA is TGTGCCAGCAGCCCGGTCCAGGGAACCTACGAGCAGTACTTC.

This chain connects TRBV5-6 to TRBJ1-6; maybe TRBD1 (6 bases). Germline CDR1 SGHDT, CDR2 YYEEEE. The CDR3 sequence is 17 residues long. The ends were cut back, 5 bases at V and 3 bases at J, with 18 bases in the middle. The CDR3 region is CASRSQVEGGYNSPLHF. CDR3 coding DNA: TGTGCCAGCAGGAGTCAGGTGGAGGGGGGCTATAATTCACCCCTCCACTTT. Supplemented by reference TRBV5-6 and TRBJ1-6, the full variable domain reads DAGVTQSPTHLIKTRGQQVTLRCSPKSGHDTVSWYQQALGQGPQFIFQYYEEEERQRGNFPDRFSGHQFPNYSSELNVNALLLGDSALYLCASRSQVEGGYNSPLHFGNGTRLTVT.

The V gene is TRBV9, the J gene TRBJ1-6; 8 nucleotides align to TRBD1. J gave up 7 bases and V 4 bases, and 13 bases lay outside the gene matches. Germline CDR1 reads SGDLS; CDR2 reads YYNGEE. The CDR3 consists of 17 residues. CDR3 DNA sequence: TGTGCCAGCAGCCCTAAGCAGGGGGCCGGTGGGAATTCACCCCTCCACTTT. Residues: CASSPKQGAGGNSPLHF.

This sequence joins TRBV5-5 and TRBJ1-2; the D is unclear. Trimming stripped 3 bases from V and 2 bases from J, with 14 bases between. The CDR3 is made up of 15 amino acids. Germline CDR1 and CDR2: SGHKS and YYEKEE (reference sequence). CDR3 protein: CASSSILTSNYGYTF. The CDR3 region has the DNA TGTGCCAGCAGCTCGATCCTCACTTCAAACTATGGCTACACCTTC.

The rearrangement links TRBV12-3 or TRBV12-4 to TRBJ1-5; D perhaps matches TRBD1 (5 bases). V lost 5 bases and J 0 bases, leaving 5 bases between the germline ends. The CDR3 has 13 amino acids. CDR3: CASSGGSNQPQHF. DNA of the CDR3: TGTGCCAGCAGTGGGGGTAGCAATCAGCCCCAGCATTTT.

V and J are TRBV10-3 and TRBJ1-6; no clear D gene. Deletions cut 1 base from V and 7 bases from J, with 23 bases between. The length of the CDR3 is 19 residues. CDR1 and CDR2 (germline): ENHRY, SYGVKD. The CDR3 sequence is CAISEFLPLRRALNSPLHF. The CDR3 DNA follows: TGTGCCATCAGTGAGTTTCTACCTCTCAGGAGGGCCCTCAATTCACCCCTCCACTTT.

This chain joins TRBV5-4 and TRBJ2-5; a possible D gene is TRBD2 (5 bases). V lost 4 bases to trimming and J lost 2 bases, with 12 bases between them. CDR3 length: 14 amino acids. CDR1 and CDR2 from the germline V gene are SGHNT and YYREEE (reference sequence). In nucleotides, the CDR3 is TGTGCCAGCAGCCCCCGGGGTTGGCAAGAGACCCAGTACTTC. Translating gives CASSPRGWQETQYF. Looking up the rest from reference TRBV5-4 and TRBJ2-5 gives the full variable domain: ETGVTQSPTHLIKTRGQQVTLRCSSQSGHNTVSWYQQALGQGPQFIFQYYREEENGRGNFPPRFSGLQFPNYSSELNVNALELDDSALYLCASSPRGWQETQYFGPGTRLLVL.

This clone has a single count. V is TRBV5-4 and J is TRBJ2-6; TRBD1 or TRBD2 may be the D gene (5 bases each). Germline-derived CDR1 and CDR2 are SGHNT and YYREEE (reference sequence). The CDR3 spans 17 residues. V was clipped by 4 bases and J by 2 bases, with 16 bases between them. In DNA, the CDR3 is TGTGCCAGCAGCAAAAACGGGGCCGTCGCTGGGGCCAACGTCCTGACTTTC. It codes for CASSKNGAVAGANVLTF.

V and J are TRBV3-1 (or the pseudogene TRBV3-2) and TRBJ1-3, with TRBD1 matching over 8 bases. After removal of 3 bases from V and 5 bases from J, the junction contained 6 bases not matched to a gene. The V gene's germline CDR1 is LGHDT and CDR2 YNNKEL (reference sequence). This CDR3 comprises 15 residues. CDR3 DNA: TGTGCCAGCAGCCAGGGGACAGGAGAACGAAACACCATATATTTT. It is translated as CASSQGTGERNTIYF.